This T cell receptor (beta chain) appears in the sequencing data of a study of blood T cells in healthy people across ages. Together with a sample-barcoded 5' primer, a J-beta primer mix was included in a second PCR lasting 7 to 11 cycles. TCRdb used MiXCR to reprocess the 5' RACE reads, holding one entry per CDR3 protein. This table holds over 750,000 distinct CDR3 sequences, about 25% found once. Germline lookup yields CDR1 ENHRY and CDR2 SYGVKD. CDR3 length: 16 residues. Trimming took off 0 bases at V and 2 bases at J, with 11 bases between the two ends. This sample was shared with a second study, whose subject was T cells of mothers and their children.

The TCR comes from a boy aged 10-17 years in good health. The specimen was blood. This sequence joins TRBV10-3 and TRBJ1-3; D possibly corresponds to TRBD1 (5 bases). The CDR3 region is CAISESGTRTGNTIYF. Here the CDR3 DNA reads TGTGCCATCAGTGAGTCGGGGACTCGGACTGGAAACACCATATATTTT.